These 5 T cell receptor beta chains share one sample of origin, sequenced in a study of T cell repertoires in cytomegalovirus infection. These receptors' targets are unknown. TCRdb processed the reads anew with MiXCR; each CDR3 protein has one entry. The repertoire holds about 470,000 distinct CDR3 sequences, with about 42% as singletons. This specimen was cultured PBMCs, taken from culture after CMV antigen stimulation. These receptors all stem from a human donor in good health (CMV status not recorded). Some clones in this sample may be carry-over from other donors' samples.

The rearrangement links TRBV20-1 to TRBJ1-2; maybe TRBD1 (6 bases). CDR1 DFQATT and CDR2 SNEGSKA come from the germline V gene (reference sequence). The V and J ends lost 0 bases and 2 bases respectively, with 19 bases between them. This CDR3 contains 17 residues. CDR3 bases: TGCAGTGCTAGAGATGGGGGTGCCTCGGGGGCCAACTATGGCTACACCTTC. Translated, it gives CSARDGGASGANYGYTF.

The CDR3, as DNA: TGTGCCTCGCGGAGTTTGAACACTGAAGCTTTCTTT. Protein product: CASRSLNTEAFF. The chain uses TRBV27 and TRBJ1-1, with unresolved D. Per germline, CDR1 MNHEY and CDR2 SMNVEV (reference sequence). V dropped 11 bases and J dropped 0 bases, with 10 bases sitting between them. The CDR3 contains 12 residues.

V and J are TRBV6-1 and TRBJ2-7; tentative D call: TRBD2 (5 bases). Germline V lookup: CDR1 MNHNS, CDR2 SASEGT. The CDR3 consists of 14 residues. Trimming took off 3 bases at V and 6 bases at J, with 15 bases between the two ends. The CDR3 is CASSDWETSGEQYF. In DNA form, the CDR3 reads TGTGCCAGCAGTGATTGGGAGACCTCGGGCGAGCAGTACTTC.

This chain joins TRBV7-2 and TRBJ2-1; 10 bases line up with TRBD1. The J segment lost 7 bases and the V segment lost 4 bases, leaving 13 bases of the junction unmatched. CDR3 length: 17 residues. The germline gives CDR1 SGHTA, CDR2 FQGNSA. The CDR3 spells CASSSPFGGTGANEQFF. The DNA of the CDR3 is TGTGCCAGCAGCTCCCCCTTTGGTGGGACAGGGGCGAATGAGCAGTTCTTC.

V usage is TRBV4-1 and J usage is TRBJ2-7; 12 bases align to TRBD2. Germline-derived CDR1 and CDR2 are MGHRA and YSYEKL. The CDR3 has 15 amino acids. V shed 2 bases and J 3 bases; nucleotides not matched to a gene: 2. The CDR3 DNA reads TGCGCCAGCAGCCAAAGGACTAGCGGGGACTACGAGCAGTACTTC. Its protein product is CASSQRTSGDYEQYF.